This TCR beta chain was retrieved from a study of T cells in Graves' hyperthyroidism and ophthalmopathy. The germline V gene has CDR1 LNHNV and CDR2 YYDKDF (reference sequence). The CDR3 has 14 amino acids. Trimming at V came to 3 bases and at J to 8 bases, leaving 5 bases not matched to a gene. TCR beta CDR3 region amplification was performed from RNA transcripts. HTBI primers were employed in a first-round RT-PCR of the TCR CDR3. A single record per CDR3 protein comes from TCRdb applying MiXCR to the multiplex PCR reads. The table has roughly 98,000 distinct CDR3 sequences, approximately 40% seen once.

The chain employs TRBV15 and TRBJ2-5, with TRBD1 matching 11 bases. Sample: peripheral blood or thyroid tissue (not recorded which). The source of this sequence is a woman in her twenties or thirties with Graves' hyperthyroidism. Here the CDR3 reads CATSSRDRGTTQYF. The CDR3 nucleotides read TGTGCCACCAGCAGTCGGGACAGGGGGACCACCCAGTACTTC.